This TCR beta chain is drawn from a study of human T cells and chemical hapten exposure (dated by TCRdb to about 2021). With respect to the entire study: For sensitization, 2% DPC in acetone was applied to an approximately 2 cm by approximately 2 cm area of upper inner arm skin. Patients additionally received weekly therapeutic DPC doses to the scalp throughout the approximately 24-week study period. Patch tests used Finn chambers with 0.01% DPC on the upper back, scored after 6 days by International Contact Dermatitis Research Group standards. Alopecia areata with under or over 50% scalp involvement, alopecia totalis and alopecia universalis were represented in the patient cohort, which was mostly female. Libraries were pooled for sequencing, and per-sample TCR yields varied mainly because of small differences in library volumes within the pool. The study tracked peripheral blood TCR repertoire changes in vivo during primary and secondary sensitization to the hapten diphenylcyclopropenone (DPC) in alopecia patients. Blood was sampled from patients pre-sensitization (week 0) and at 2, 6 and about 24 weeks after DPC sensitization. For TCR sequencing, blood came from about 28 alopecia patients at anywhere from one to four time points (pre-sensitization, 2, 6 and 24 weeks). Findings and caveats that apply to the study as a whole: After repeated subsampling, the strength of the expansion versus patch-test correlation and the threshold at which it became significant changed. Alopecia, a presumed autoimmune disease, was present in all patients, so the immune response of the patients might differ from that of healthy individuals. DPC sensitization did not change the number of TCRs with a frequency above 1 in 1000, and there was no evidence of changes in global repertoire structure. Patch test score correlated positively with the number of PT1 expanded TCRs, reaching significance at thresholds 8, 16 and 32 but not at 4. Expanded TCRs formed significantly more large CDR3 similarity clusters than pre-sensitization or healthy control sets, consistent with antigen-driven responses.

Trimming accounts for 4 bases at V and 9 bases at J, while the number of junction bases matched to no gene is 5. CDR1 SQVTM and CDR2 ANQGSEA were looked up in the germline V gene. The CDR3 numbers 12 residues from cysteine through phenylalanine. Left in the record is the CDR3 DNA by itself, 36 bases read in frame from the first base. Libraries came from RACE. Instrument on record: NextSeq 500. During library preparation, unique molecular identifiers were attached to individual cDNA molecules so that TCRs could be counted quantitatively and reproducibly. For every blood RNA sample, sequencing covered both the TCR alpha and TCR beta chains. Concerning the study's data processing: The median number of TCRs per sample was around 100,000, ranging from roughly 20,000 to 700,000. The Decombinator software suite was used to annotate V, J and CDR3 in the TCR reads. To make PS versus PT1 abundance plots, every sample was subsampled to the same number of TCRs (28,000). Expanded TCRs were defined as absent before sensitization and observed at least eight times at the 2-week time point. Using fastp trimming at Q25 and MiXCR clonotype assembly, TCRdb reanalyzed the public sequencing data and kept in-frame beta chains. Every distinct CDR3 protein forms one entry, paired with its most common genes and DNA. The V and J calls shown here were made by TCRdb, not taken from the authors' results. The sample yields around 180,000 distinct CDR3 sequences; about 31% were counted once. The ten largest clones add up to 2.9% of the sample.

Explained via the paper, the time point label denotes: pre-sensitization, week 0. The treatment or condition label on this specimen signifies: therapeutic diphenylcyclopropenone sensitization with weekly scalp DPC. Blood at each patch-test visit was drawn before the patch test was applied. Patients were considered eligible if aged 18 to 70, diagnosed with alopecia and deemed suitable for DPC therapy, and patients were excluded if pregnant. Unfractionated whole blood was collected in Tempus Blood RNA tubes, and total RNA was extracted from that blood. On this clonotype itself: Its antigen is currently not known. Base quality data are lacking; no much larger clone is found one base away.

The receptor was derived from a woman aged 25-40 years with alopecia areata. Some clones in this sample may be carry-over from other donors' samples. The chain was built from TRBV29-1 and TRBJ2-1, and TRBD1 aligns with 8 junction nucleotides. The sequencing here drew on whole blood, taken in connection with sensitization to the hapten diphenylcyclopropenone (DPC). The DNA sequence is given as TGCAGCGTTGTCGGACAGGGTCCTGAGCAGTTCTTC. It is translated as CSVVGQGPEQFF.